This TCR beta chain stems from a study of blood T cell repertoires in COVID-19. TCRdb's table, derived via immunoSEQ multiplex PCR, lists solely in-frame clones and lacks some. The table shows about 190,000 clones, with approximately 78% occurring only once. Sequenced: peripheral blood. The receptor was isolated from a woman older than 75 with active or convalescent COVID-19.

The CDR3 coding sequence is TGTGCCAGCAGCTTTCCACAGCAAATGACCTATGGCTACACCTTC. Translation gives CASSFPQQMTYGYTF. The chain joins TRBV5-4 to TRBJ1-2, with no clear D. Between the trimmed V and J ends, which lost 2 bases and 4 bases, there was a span of 15 bases. This CDR3 comprises 15 residues. Germline-derived CDR1 and CDR2 are SGHNT and YYREEE (reference sequence).